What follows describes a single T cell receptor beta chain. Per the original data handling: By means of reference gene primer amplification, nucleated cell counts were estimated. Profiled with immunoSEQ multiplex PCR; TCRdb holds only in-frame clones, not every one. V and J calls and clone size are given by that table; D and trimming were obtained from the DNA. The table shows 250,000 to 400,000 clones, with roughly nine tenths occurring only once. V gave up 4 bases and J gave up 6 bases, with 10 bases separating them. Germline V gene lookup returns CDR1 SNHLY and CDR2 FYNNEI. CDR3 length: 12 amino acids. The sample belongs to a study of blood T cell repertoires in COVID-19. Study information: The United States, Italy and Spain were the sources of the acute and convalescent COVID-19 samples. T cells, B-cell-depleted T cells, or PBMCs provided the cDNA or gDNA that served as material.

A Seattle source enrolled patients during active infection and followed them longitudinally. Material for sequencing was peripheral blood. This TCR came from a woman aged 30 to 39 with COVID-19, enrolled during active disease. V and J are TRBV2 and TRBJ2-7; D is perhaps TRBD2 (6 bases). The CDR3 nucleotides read TGTGCCAGCAGTGTGATGGGGGGCGAGCAGTACTTC. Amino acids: CASSVMGGEQYF.